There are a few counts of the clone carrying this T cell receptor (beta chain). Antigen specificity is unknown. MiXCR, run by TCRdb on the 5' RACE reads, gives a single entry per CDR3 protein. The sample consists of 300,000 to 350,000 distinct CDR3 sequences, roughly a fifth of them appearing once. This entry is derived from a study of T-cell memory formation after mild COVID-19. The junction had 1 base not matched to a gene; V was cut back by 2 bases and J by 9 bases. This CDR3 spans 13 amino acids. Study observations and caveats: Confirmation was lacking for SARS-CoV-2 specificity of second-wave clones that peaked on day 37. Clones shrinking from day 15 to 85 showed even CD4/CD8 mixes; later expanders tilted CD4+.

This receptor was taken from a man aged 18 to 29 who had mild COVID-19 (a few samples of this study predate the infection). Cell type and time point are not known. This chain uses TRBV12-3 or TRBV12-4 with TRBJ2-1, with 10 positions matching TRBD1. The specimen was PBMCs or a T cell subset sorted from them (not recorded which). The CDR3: CASSLRDRGEQFF. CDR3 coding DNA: TGTGCCAGCAGTTTAAGGGACAGGGGTGAGCAGTTCTTC.